Listed below are T cell receptor beta chains from one sample, sequenced in a study of blood T cell repertoires in COVID-19. The data were produced by immunoSEQ multiplex PCR, yet TCRdb's version contains in-frame clones alone and is incomplete. The profile shows about 140,000 clones, 80% of them singletons. Input material: peripheral blood. Receptors originate from a woman between 45 and 60 years old with acute or convalescent COVID-19. The CDR3 runs from the conserved cysteine through the conserved F or W.

V gene	CDR3 length	J gene	CDR3 protein
TRBV7-3	15	TRBJ2-1	CASSLGLAEVNEQFF
TRBV4-2	17	TRBJ1-3	CASSQIGWGEAFGTIYF
TRBV14	13	TRBJ1-1	CASSQQGAAEAFF
TRBV19	14	TRBJ1-2	CASSPQGAPYGYTF
TRBV27	15	TRBJ2-5	CASSLISGGVETQYF
TRBV7-9	15	TRBJ1-1	CASSLVAGPNTEAFF
TRBV7-2	13	TRBJ1-4	CASSFGVREKLFF
TRBV30	14	TRBJ2-7	CAWTPKDRDNEQYF
TRBV6-2/TRBV6-3	15	TRBJ1-5	CASSYDGGQLQPQHF
TRBV6-5	15	TRBJ1-1	CASSYSAGKNTEAFF
TRBV10-3	15	TRBJ2-1	CAISHGQGGYNEQFF
TRBV6-2/TRBV6-3	20	TRBJ2-7	CASSYASSGATTPSSYEQYF
TRBV24-1	15	TRBJ1-5	CATSEGQGALQPQHF
TRBV7-9	13	TRBJ2-5	CASTLGAEETQYF
TRBV5-1	14	TRBJ1-1	CASSPRGPDTEAFF
TRBV11-3	16	TRBJ2-1	CASSLGEGSSYNEQFF
TRBV14	15	TRBJ2-1	CASSRMGQSYNEQFF
TRBV2	13	TRBJ1-5	CASKTGGRGPQHF
TRBV29-1	12	TRBJ1-3	CSGGTGIDTIYF
TRBV3-1/TRBV3-2	15	TRBJ2-1	CASSQAGNGGGEQFF
TRBV5-1	15	TRBJ2-6	CASSPSFSGANVLTF
TRBV4-2	15	TRBJ2-7	CASSQTSGGLYEQYF
TRBV5-1	15	TRBJ2-2	CASSLQQTNTGELFF
TRBV7-2	13	TRBJ1-2	CASSPGTGHGYTF
TRBV30	15	TRBJ1-6	CAWSAARTGNSPLHF
TRBV28	15	TRBJ2-1	CASSPRPGLHNEQFF
TRBV2	14	TRBJ2-3	CASSASEVTDTQYF
TRBV28	21	TRBJ1-5	CASSNRQFQQTVRSGNQPQHF
TRBV7-9	15	TRBJ2-5	CASSFGLDVTGTQYF
TRBV12-3/TRBV12-4	13	TRBJ1-2	CASSQEGFGGYTF
TRBV28	15	TRBJ1-2	CASSRTPQGPYGYTF
TRBV5-1	15	TRBJ1-2	CASSLRAQGNYGYTF
TRBV6-5	14	TRBJ2-2	CASSGQGGTGELFF
TRBV27	15	TRBJ1-2	CASSPAATNTYGYTF
TRBV6-1	16	TRBJ1-6	CASSEVDPRHNSPLHF
TRBV5-1	14	TRBJ2-2	CASSASTGFGELFF
TRBV2	15	TRBJ2-3	CAIITGSSFSDTQYF
TRBV6-5	15	TRBJ2-5	CASSYSIGVQETQYF
TRBV10-3	14	TRBJ2-1	CAIGGTGEPNEQFF
TRBV12-3/TRBV12-4	13	TRBJ1-5	CASSLNSNQPQHF
TRBV6-5	14	TRBJ1-5	CASRTGGRNQPQHF
TRBV6-5	14	TRBJ1-1	CASRPGQGNTEAFF
TRBV3-1/TRBV3-2	16	TRBJ2-3	CASSQEWRGGADTQYF
TRBV27	14	TRBJ1-5	CASSSWGEGQPQHF
TRBV25-1	14	TRBJ1-1	CASSRTGTVLEAFF
TRBV5-1	11	TRBJ2-1	CASSGQQEQFF
TRBV14	15	TRBJ1-2	CASSPRQGDLAGYTF
TRBV4-2	14	TRBJ2-5	CASSQVASEETQYF
TRBV7-9	15	TRBJ2-3	CASSRQDRSTDTQYF
TRBV9	16	TRBJ2-3	CASSVSLARTGDTQYF
TRBV2	11	TRBJ1-1	CASAANTEAFF
TRBV7-3	17	TRBJ1-3	CASSLGTPLSSGNTIYF
TRBV14	15	TRBJ2-7	CASSHADSYSYEQYF
TRBV10-2	16	TRBJ1-2	CASRALIGHSNYGYTF
TRBV3-1/TRBV3-2	16	TRBJ2-1	CASSPRTSGAHNEQFF
TRBV11-3	14	TRBJ1-6	CASSFSGVNSPLHF
TRBV21-1	12	TRBJ1-1	CASPLGYTEAFF
TRBV5-6	11	TRBJ2-7	CASSFMYEQYF
TRBV6-2/TRBV6-3	17	TRBJ1-3	CASSYPHPDSSGNTIYF